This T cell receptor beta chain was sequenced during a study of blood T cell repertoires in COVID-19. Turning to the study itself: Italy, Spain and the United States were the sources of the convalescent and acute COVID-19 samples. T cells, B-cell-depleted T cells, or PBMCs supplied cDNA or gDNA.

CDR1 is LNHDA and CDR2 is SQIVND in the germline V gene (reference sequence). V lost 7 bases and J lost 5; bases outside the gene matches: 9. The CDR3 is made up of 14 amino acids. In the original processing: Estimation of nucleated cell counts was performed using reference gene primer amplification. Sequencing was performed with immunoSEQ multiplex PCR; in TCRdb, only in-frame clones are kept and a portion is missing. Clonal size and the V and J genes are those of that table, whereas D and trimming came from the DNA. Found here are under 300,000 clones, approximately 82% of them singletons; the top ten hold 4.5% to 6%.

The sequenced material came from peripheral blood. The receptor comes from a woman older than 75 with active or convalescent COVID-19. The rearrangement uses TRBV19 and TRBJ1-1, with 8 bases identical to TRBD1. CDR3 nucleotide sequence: TGTGCCAGTACCCTTACAGGGGGAAGGACTGAAGCTTTCTTT. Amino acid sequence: CASTLTGGRTEAFF.